The rows below give T cell receptor beta chains drawn from one sample of a study of cytotoxic CD8 clonotypes in ibrutinib-treated CLL. Assay: immunoSEQ multiplex PCR; the TCRdb copy retains only in-frame clones and omits some. The table records about 140,000 clones, 70% to 90% of them present only once. This specimen consisted of PBMCs, obtained after 36 months of ibrutinib treatment. The receptor set was obtained from a human donor with chronic lymphocytic leukemia. Both conserved end residues are part of each CDR3. The D gene is left open where the match is weak. Clone size is stated in some rows and not others, as once, few, many or a class when expanded.

clone_size	v_call	d_call	j_call	cdr3_aa	cdr3_nt
NA	TRBV5-1	TRBD1	TRBJ1-1	CASSGQGRDTEAFF	TGCGCCAGCAGCGGACAGGGGAGGGACACTGAAGCTTTCTTT
NA	TRBV6-5	NA	TRBJ2-3	CASALMMSRTDTQYF	TGTGCCAGCGCACTTATGATGAGTAGAACAGATACGCAGTATTTT
few	TRBV2	NA	TRBJ1-2	CASSEGQIARSGYTF	TGTGCCAGCAGTGAAGGACAAATCGCCCGGAGTGGCTACACCTTC
NA	TRBV6-5	NA	TRBJ1-1	CASIHVGGVNTEAFF	TGTGCCAGCATCCACGTGGGGGGCGTTAACACTGAAGCTTTCTTT
few	TRBV19	TRBD1	TRBJ1-2	CASSTRDRTRYGYTF	TGTGCCAGTAGTACGCGGGACAGAACCCGGTATGGCTACACCTTC
NA	TRBV12-5	TRBD1	TRBJ1-2	CASGTQGAGGYTF	TGTGCTAGTGGTACACAGGGGGCCGGTGGCTACACCTTC
NA	TRBV2	NA	TRBJ2-2	CASSPGYTGELFF	TGTGCCAGCAGTCCAGGGTACACCGGGGAGCTGTTTTTT
NA	TRBV28	NA	TRBJ1-2	CASSRTYGTFVYGYTF	TGTGCCAGCAGTAGGACCTACGGGACGTTTGTCTATGGCTACACCTTC
NA	TRBV15	NA	TRBJ1-5	CATSRALPMYNYGNQPQHF	TGTGCCACCAGCAGAGCCCTACCTATGTACAACTACGGCAATCAGCCCCAGCATTTT
NA	TRBV4-2	TRBD2	TRBJ2-3	CASSLPRGADTQYF	TGTGCCAGCAGCCTTCCCCGGGGGGCAGATACGCAGTATTTT
NA	TRBV11-3	NA	TRBJ1-6	CASSRGTENSPLHF	TGTGCCAGCAGCAGGGGGACCGAAAATTCACCCCTCCACTTT
NA	TRBV13	TRBD2	TRBJ2-3	CASSLRAGGKDTQYF	TGTGCCAGCAGCTTACGAGCGGGGGGGAAAGATACGCAGTATTTT
few	TRBV10-2	NA	TRBJ1-2	CASSEYAGRHYGYTF	TGCGCCAGCAGTGAATATGCGGGAAGGCACTATGGCTACACCTTC
NA	TRBV18	NA	TRBJ1-5	CASSPAGVGYSNQPQHF	TGTGCCAGCTCACCAGCTGGGGTGGGGTATAGCAATCAGCCCCAGCATTTT
NA	TRBV6-5	NA	TRBJ1-6	CASKKGVNSPLHF	TGTGCCAGCAAAAAAGGGGTAAATTCACCCCTCCACTTT
NA	TRBV11-2	TRBD2	TRBJ2-3	CASSLGLAGVADTQYF	TGTGCCAGCAGCTTGGGACTAGCGGGGGTCGCAGATACGCAGTATTTT
NA	TRBV2	NA	TRBJ1-1	CASSAQANTEAFF	TGTGCCAGCAGTGCTCAGGCGAACACTGAAGCTTTCTTT
NA	TRBV5-5	TRBD2	TRBJ2-3	CASSLRRGGTDTQYF	TGTGCCAGCAGCTTGAGGCGGGGGGGCACAGATACGCAGTATTTT
NA	TRBV2	NA	TRBJ2-3	CASSVADTQYF	TGTGCCAGCAGTGTAGCAGATACGCAGTATTTT
NA	TRBV7-9	NA	TRBJ1-5	CASSLVTQPQHF	TGTGCCAGCAGCTTAGTAACCCAGCCCCAGCATTTT
NA	TRBV10-3	TRBD1	TRBJ2-2	CAISVGTGFPGELFF	TGTGCCATCAGTGTGGGGACAGGGTTTCCCGGGGAGCTGTTTTTT
NA	TRBV11-1	NA	TRBJ2-7	CASTKDWGYYSYEQYF	TGTGCCAGCACTAAGGATTGGGGTTACTACTCCTACGAGCAGTACTTC
NA	TRBV27	NA	TRBJ1-5	CASSVDSLSNQPQHF	TGTGCCAGCAGCGTGGACAGTCTTAGCAATCAGCCCCAGCATTTT
few	TRBV7-3	NA	TRBJ1-1	CASSLSGAGTEAFF	TGTGCCAGCAGCTTAAGCGGGGCCGGCACTGAAGCTTTCTTT
NA	TRBV9	NA	TRBJ2-7	CASSAPGASEQYF	TGTGCCAGCAGCGCCCCCGGGGCCAGCGAGCAGTACTTC
NA	TRBV5-1	TRBD1	TRBJ2-7	CASSLVYWDRAEQYF	TGCGCCAGCAGCTTGGTTTACTGGGACAGGGCCGAGCAGTACTTC
once	TRBV19	NA	TRBJ1-1	CASSIDQNTEAFF	TGTGCCAGTAGTATCGATCAGAACACTGAAGCTTTCTTT
NA	TRBV30	TRBD1	TRBJ1-2	CAWSVFRYRGGGTYGYTF	TGTGCCTGGAGTGTTTTCAGGTACAGGGGAGGTGGTACCTATGGCTACACCTTC
NA	TRBV11-1	NA	TRBJ2-7	CASSLSAEVSYEQYF	TGTGCCAGCAGCTTATCCGCTGAGGTTTCTTACGAGCAGTACTTC
NA	TRBV28	NA	TRBJ1-5	CASSEGFGGNQPQHF	TGTGCCAGCAGCGAGGGGTTTGGCGGCAATCAGCCCCAGCATTTT
NA	TRBV10-3	NA	TRBJ1-1	CAAQRGESNTEAFF	TGTGCCGCCCAAAGGGGGGAATCGAACACTGAAGCTTTCTTT
once	TRBV4-1	NA	TRBJ1-6	CASSLQVLNSPLHF	TGCGCCAGCAGCCTACAGGTTCTGAATTCACCCCTCCACTTT
NA	TRBV6-1	NA	TRBJ1-4	CARGAEGEKLFF	TGTGCCAGGGGGGCGGAGGGTGAAAAACTGTTTTTT
NA	TRBV7-3	TRBD1	TRBJ1-2	CASSQGQGVYGYTF	TGTGCCAGCAGCCAGGGACAGGGGGTCTATGGCTACACCTTC
NA	TRBV19	TRBD1	TRBJ1-1	CASSTRDRGHSAFF	TGTGCCAGTAGTACCCGGGACAGGGGGCATTCAGCTTTCTTT